This T cell receptor beta chain was observed in a study of control samples from healthy donors and cancer patients. Per the germline V gene, CDR1 is SGHNT and CDR2 is YYREEE (reference sequence). This CDR3 region has 16 residues. V was pared by 4 bases and J by 2 bases, with 11 bases of the junction left unmatched. TCRdb keeps only in-frame clones here, not all; method: immunoSEQ multiplex PCR. The sample contains 150,000 or so clones, around 90% of which appear only once. The source is a man aged 18 to 30 in good health. This chain connects TRBV5-4 to TRBJ1-1; the match to TRBD1 covers 7 bases. Source material: blood. For the CDR3, the DNA is TGTGCCAGCAGCAAACCTTCCGGGACAGAAAACACTGAAGCTTTCTTT. The encoded protein is CASSKPSGTENTEAFF.